This T cell receptor beta chain emerged from a study of tumor and adjacent non-tumor tissue in lung cancer. Study conclusions and caveats: Higher tumor TCR diversity was associated with shorter survival.

The germline gives CDR1 MNHNS, CDR2 SASEGT. V lost 6 bases to trimming and J lost 3 bases; unmatched junction nucleotides: 10. The CDR3 sequence is 17 residues long. RNA was extracted from bulk tissue without any cell sorting. Distant lung tissue was collected more than 3 cm away from the tumor edge. Concerning this clonotype itself: What it recognizes is unknown.

A modified ARM-PCR protocol with three rounds of nested PCR amplified TCRbeta. MiXCR, run by TCRdb on the multiplex PCR reads, gives a single entry per CDR3 protein. This sample yields about 98,000 distinct CDR3 sequences, of which roughly 80% are seen a single time; 30% belongs to the top ten. This receptor was identified in a man in his sixties with small cell lung cancer. The sequencing sample was made of distant non-tumor lung tissue. The chain links TRBV6-1 to TRBJ2-1; the match to TRBD2 covers 11 bases. The CDR3 nucleotides read TGTGCCAGCAGCGCGCCAGGACTAGCGGGTATCTACAATGAGCAGTTCTTC. Translated: CASSAPGLAGIYNEQFF.